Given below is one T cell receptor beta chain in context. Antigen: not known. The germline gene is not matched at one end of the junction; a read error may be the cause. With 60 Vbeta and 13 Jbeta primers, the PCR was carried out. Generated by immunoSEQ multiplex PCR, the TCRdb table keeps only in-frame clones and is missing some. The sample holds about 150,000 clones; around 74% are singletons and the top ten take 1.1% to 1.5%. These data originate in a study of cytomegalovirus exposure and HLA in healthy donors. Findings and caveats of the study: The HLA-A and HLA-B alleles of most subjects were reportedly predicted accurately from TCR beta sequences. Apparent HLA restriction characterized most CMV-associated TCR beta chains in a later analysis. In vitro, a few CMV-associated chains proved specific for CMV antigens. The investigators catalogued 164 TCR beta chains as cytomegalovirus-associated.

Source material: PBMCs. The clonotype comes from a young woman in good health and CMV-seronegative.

CDR3 region: CASNERPAYEQYF. Written as DNA, the CDR3 is TGTGCTAGCAACGAGAGGCCGGCATACGAGCAGTACTTC. The chain combines TRBV7-8 with TRBJ2-7; D not resolved. The CDR3 length is 13 residues. The V gene's germline CDR1 is SGHVS and CDR2 FQNEAQ.